The next 3 T cell receptor beta chains were all read from a single sample in a study of OX40 agonist ivuxolimab in advanced cancers. Libraries came from the immunoSEQ multiplex PCR assay. Here the immuneACCESS table is served through TCRdb, limited to in-frame sequences with V and J called. Missing clones are a known gap in these copies; in checked studies unresolved V genes cover under half, and the rest lacks a known reason. This sample lists tens of thousands of clones; roughly 84% were detected once. The ten most abundant clones make up around 25% of the sample. This sample comprised CD4+ or CD8+ T cells sorted from blood, obtained in a trial of the OX40 agonist ivuxolimab. Receptor source: an adult with an advanced solid tumor such as melanoma, head and neck, liver or kidney cancer.

This clone was counted once. V usage is TRBV15 and J usage is TRBJ1-2; 7 bases match TRBD1. The V and J ends lost 0 bases and 5 bases, in that order; junction bases with no gene match: 3. CDR3 length equals 14 residues. The germline V gene has CDR1 LNHNV and CDR2 YYDKDF (reference sequence). The CDR3 is CATSRDRQGYGYTF. CDR3 sequence (DNA): TGTGCCACCAGCAGAGATCGACAGGGATATGGCTACACCTTC.

This rearrangement joins TRBV5-5 to TRBJ1-4, with D possibly TRBD1 on 5 matching bases. The CDR3 sequence is 14 residues long. CDR1 and CDR2 (germline): SGHKS, YYEKEE (reference sequence). Trimming removed 4 bases from V and 3 bases from J, with 10 bases in between. The CDR3 sequence: CASSRQRSNEKLFF. CDR3 nucleotide sequence: TGTGCCAGCAGCCGACAGCGATCTAATGAAAAACTGTTTTTT.

The J gene is TRBJ2-1, the V gene TRBV9; TRBD2 matches 13 bases. The J segment lost 5 bases and the V segment lost 0 bases, leaving 2 bases of the junction unmatched. The CDR3 is 16 residues long. The germline gives CDR1 SGDLS, CDR2 YYNGEE. DNA for the CDR3: TGTGCCAGCAGCGTAGTGGGACTAGCGGGGAACAATGAGCAGTTCTTC. This codes for CASSVVGLAGNNEQFF.